This note documents a single T cell receptor beta chain sequence. Authors' analysis steps: For nucleated cells, counts were estimated from reference gene primer amplification. TCRdb keeps only in-frame clones here, not all; method: immunoSEQ multiplex PCR. That table gives V, J and clone size, and the DNA gave D and trimming. This table holds around 160,000 clones, roughly 81% found once. The sample comes from a study of blood T cell repertoires in COVID-19. Study-level background: PBMCs, B-cell-depleted T cells, or T cells were the source of the cDNA or gDNA that made up the material.

The CDR3 length is 16 residues. Germline V gene sequence: CDR1 SGHDN, CDR2 FVKESK. V was pared by 2 bases and J by 4 bases, with 5 bases of the junction left unmatched. The specimen sequenced was peripheral blood. This chain uses TRBV14 with TRBJ2-5; 12 bases are shared with TRBD2. The TCR originated in a human donor with acute or convalescent COVID-19. The donor label of this sample is uncertain. The CDR3: CASSQRSLAGGETQYF. In DNA form, the CDR3 reads TGTGCCAGCAGCCAACGATCACTAGCGGGGGGAGAGACCCAGTACTTC.